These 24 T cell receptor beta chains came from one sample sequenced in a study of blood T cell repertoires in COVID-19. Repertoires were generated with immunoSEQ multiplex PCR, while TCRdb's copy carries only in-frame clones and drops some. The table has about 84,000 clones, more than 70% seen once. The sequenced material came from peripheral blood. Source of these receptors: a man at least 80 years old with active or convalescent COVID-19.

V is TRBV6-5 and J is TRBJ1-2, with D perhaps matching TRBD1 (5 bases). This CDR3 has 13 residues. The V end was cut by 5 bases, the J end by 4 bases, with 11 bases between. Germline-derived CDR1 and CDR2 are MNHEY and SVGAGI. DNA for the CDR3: TGTGCCAGCAGTAGGGACTTGGGCTATGGCTACACCTTC. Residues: CASSRDLGYGYTF.

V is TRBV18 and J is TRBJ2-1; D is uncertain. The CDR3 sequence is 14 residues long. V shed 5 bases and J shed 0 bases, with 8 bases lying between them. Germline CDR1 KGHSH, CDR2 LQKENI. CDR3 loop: CASSGPLSYNEQFF. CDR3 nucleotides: TGTGCCAGCTCAGGGCCCCTCTCCTACAATGAGCAGTTCTTC.

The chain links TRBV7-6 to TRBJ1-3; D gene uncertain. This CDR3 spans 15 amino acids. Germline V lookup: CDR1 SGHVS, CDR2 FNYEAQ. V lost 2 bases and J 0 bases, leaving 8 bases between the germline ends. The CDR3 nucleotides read TGTGCCAGCAGCTTAAGTCGCAGCTCTGGAAACACCATATATTTT. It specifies CASSLSRSSGNTIYF. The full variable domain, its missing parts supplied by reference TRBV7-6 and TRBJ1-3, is GAGVSQSPRYKVTKRGQDVALRCDPISGHVSLYWYRQALGQGPEFLTYFNYEAQQDKSGLPNDRFSAERPEGSISTLTIQRTEQRDSAMYRCASSLSRSSGNTIYFGEGSWLTVV.

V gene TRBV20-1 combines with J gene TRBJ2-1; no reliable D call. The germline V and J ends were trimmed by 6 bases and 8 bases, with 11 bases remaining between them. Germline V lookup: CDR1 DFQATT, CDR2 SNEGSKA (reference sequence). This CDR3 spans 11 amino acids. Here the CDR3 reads CSATSRDEQFF. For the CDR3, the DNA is TGCAGTGCCACTTCCCGGGATGAGCAGTTCTTC.

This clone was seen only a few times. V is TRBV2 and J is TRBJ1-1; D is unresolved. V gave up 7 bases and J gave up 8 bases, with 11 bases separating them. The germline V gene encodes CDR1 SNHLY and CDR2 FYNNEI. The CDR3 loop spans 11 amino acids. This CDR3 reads CASNQAQEAFF. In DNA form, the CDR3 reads TGTGCCAGCAATCAGGCACAGGAAGCTTTCTTT.

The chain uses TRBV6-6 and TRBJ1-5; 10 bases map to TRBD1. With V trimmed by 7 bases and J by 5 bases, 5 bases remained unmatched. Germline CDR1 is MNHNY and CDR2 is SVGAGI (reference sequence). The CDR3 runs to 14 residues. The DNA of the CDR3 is TGTGCCAGCACTCTGGGACAGGGGCATCAGCCCCAGCATTTT. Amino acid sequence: CASTLGQGHQPQHF.

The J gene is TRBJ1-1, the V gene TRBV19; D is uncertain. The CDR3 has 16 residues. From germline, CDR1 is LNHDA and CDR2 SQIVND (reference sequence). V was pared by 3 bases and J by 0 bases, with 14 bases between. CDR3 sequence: CASSMGRTRMNTEAFF. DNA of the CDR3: TGTGCCAGTAGTATGGGTAGGACTAGGATGAACACTGAAGCTTTCTTT.

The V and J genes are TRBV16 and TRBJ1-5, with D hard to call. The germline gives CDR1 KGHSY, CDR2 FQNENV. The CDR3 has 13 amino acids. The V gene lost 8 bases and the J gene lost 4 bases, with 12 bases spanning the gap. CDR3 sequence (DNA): TGTGCCAGCCGAGACACGGGGAATCAGCCCCAGCATTTT. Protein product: CASRDTGNQPQHF.

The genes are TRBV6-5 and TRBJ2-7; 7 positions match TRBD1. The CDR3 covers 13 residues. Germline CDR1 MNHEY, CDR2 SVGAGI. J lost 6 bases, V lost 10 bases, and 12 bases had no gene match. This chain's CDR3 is CATSQRQGLEQYF. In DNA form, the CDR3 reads TGTGCCACCTCCCAGAGACAGGGTCTCGAGCAGTACTTC.

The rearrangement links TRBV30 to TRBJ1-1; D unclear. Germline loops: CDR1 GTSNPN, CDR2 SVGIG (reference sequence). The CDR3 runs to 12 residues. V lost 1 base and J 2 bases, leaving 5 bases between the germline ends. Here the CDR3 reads CAWSEANTEAFF. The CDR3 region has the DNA TGTGCCTGGAGTGAAGCTAACACTGAAGCTTTCTTT.

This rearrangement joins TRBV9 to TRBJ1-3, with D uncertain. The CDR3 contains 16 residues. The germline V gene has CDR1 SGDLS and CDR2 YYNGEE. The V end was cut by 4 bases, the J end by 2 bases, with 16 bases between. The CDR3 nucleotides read TGTGCCAGCAGCCTTGCTTCGGCGGGCCCTGGAAACACCATATATTTT. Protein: CASSLASAGPGNTIYF. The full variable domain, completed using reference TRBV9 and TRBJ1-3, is DSGVTQTPKHLITATGQRVTLRCSPRSGDLSVYWYQQSLDQGLQFLIQYYNGEERAKGNILERFSAQQFPDLHSELNLSSLELGDSALYFCASSLASAGPGNTIYFGEGSWLTVV.

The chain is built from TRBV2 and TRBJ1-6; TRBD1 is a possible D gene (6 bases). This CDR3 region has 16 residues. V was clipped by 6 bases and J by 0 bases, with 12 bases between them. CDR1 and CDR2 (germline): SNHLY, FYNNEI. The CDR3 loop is CASRSRGSSYNSPLHF. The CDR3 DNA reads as TGTGCCAGCAGGAGCAGGGGAAGCTCCTATAATTCACCCCTCCACTTT.

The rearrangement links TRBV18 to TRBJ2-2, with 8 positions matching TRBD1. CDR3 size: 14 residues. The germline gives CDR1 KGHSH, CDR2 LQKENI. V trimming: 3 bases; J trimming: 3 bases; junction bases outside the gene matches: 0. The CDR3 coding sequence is TGTGCCAGCTCACCGGGACAGGACACCGGGGAGCTGTTTTTT. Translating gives CASSPGQDTGELFF.

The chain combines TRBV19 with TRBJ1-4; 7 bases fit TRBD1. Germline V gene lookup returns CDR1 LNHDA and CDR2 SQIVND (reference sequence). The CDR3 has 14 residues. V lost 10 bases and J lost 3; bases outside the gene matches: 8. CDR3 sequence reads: CANKRGTANEKLFF. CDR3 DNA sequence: TGTGCCAACAAGCGGGGGACAGCTAATGAAAAACTGTTTTTT.

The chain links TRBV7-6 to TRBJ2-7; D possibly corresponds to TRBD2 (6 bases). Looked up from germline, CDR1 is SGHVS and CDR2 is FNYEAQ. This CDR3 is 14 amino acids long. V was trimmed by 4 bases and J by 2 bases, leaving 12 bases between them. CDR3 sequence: CASSSLAGPYEQYF. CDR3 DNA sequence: TGTGCCAGCAGCTCCCTGGCGGGGCCCTACGAGCAGTACTTC.

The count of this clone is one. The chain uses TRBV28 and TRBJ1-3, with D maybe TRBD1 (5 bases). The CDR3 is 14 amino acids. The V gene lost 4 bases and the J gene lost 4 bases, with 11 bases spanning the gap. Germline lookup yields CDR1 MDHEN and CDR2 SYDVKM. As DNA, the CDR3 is TGTGCCAGCAGTTCCGGGGGAACAGGAAACACCATATATTTT. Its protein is CASSSGGTGNTIYF.

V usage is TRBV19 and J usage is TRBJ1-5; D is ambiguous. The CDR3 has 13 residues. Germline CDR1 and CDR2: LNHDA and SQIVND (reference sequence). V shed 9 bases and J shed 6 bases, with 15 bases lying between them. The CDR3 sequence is CARPVRGGQPQHF. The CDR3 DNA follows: TGTGCCAGACCAGTAAGAGGCGGTCAGCCCCAGCATTTT.

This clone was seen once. The CDR3 DNA sequence: TGTGCCAGCTCACCACAAAGGACAGGGGCCGGGGAGCTGTTTTTT. It specifies CASSPQRTGAGELFF. V and J are TRBV18 and TRBJ2-2; TRBD1 aligns across 9 bases. CDR3 length: 15 amino acids. CDR1 KGHSH and CDR2 LQKENI come from the germline V gene. J gave up 6 bases and V 1 base, and 3 bases lay outside the gene matches. Based on the CDR3 plus reference TRBV18 and TRBJ2-2, the full variable domain is NAGVMQNPRHLVRRRGQEARLRCSPMKGHSHVYWYRQLPEEGLKFMVYLQKENIIDESGMPKERFSAEFPKEGPSILRIQQVVRGDSAAYFCASSPQRTGAGELFFGEGSRLTVL.

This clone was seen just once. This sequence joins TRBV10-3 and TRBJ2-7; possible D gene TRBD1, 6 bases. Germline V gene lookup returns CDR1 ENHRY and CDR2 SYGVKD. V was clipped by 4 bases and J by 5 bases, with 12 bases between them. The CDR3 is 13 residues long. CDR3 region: CAISGKGDHEQYF. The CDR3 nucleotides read TGTGCCATCAGTGGCAAGGGGGATCACGAGCAGTACTTC.

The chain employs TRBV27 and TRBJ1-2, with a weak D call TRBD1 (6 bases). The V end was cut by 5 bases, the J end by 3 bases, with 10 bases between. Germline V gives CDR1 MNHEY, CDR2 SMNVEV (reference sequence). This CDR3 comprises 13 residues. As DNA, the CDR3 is TGTGCCAGCAGTCCGACAGGATACTATGGCTACACCTTC. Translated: CASSPTGYYGYTF.

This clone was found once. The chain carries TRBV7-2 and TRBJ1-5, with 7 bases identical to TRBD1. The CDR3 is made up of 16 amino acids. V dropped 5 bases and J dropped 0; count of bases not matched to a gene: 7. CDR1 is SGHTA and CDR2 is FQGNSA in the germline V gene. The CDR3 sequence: CASSHDRAYSNQPQHF. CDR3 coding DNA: TGTGCCAGCAGCCACGACAGGGCATATAGCAATCAGCCCCAGCATTTT. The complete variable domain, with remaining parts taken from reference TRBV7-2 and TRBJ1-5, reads GAGVSQSPSNKVTEKGKDVELRCDPISGHTALYWYRQSLGQGLEFLIYFQGNSAPDKSGLPSDRFSAERTGGSVSTLTIQRTQQEDSAVYLCASSHDRAYSNQPQHFGDGTRLSIL.

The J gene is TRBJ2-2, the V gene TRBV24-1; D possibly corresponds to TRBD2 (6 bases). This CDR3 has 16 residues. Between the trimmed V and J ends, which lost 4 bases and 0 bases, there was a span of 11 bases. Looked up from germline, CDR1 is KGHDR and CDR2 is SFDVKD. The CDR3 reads CATSDPGGANTGELFF. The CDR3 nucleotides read TGTGCCACCAGTGACCCCGGCGGGGCGAACACCGGGGAGCTGTTTTTT.

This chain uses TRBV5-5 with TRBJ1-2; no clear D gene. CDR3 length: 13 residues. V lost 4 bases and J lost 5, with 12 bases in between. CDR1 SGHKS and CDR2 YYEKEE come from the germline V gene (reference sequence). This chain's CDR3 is CASSETRGYGYTF. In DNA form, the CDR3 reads TGTGCCAGCAGCGAGACCCGGGGTTATGGCTACACCTTC.

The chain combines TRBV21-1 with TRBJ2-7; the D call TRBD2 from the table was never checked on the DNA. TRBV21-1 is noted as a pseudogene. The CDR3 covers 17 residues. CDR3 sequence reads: CASFIPWGLELYYEQYF. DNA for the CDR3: TGTGCCAGCTTCATTCCGTGGGGACTGGAACTGTACTACGAGCAGTACTTC.